These 21 T cell receptor beta chains originate from one sample sequenced in a study of shared clonotypes between healthy human individuals. Using immunoSEQ multiplex PCR, the repertoire was profiled, and TCRdb retains in-frame clones only, with some absent. The sample has some 1.4 million clones; around 97% are singletons. Material for sequencing was naive CD4+ T cells sorted from blood. Subset specified: CD45RA+ positively selected. These receptors were taken from a man aged 25-45 years in good health.

This chain links TRBV18 with TRBJ2-5; no clear D. The germline V gene encodes CDR1 KGHSH and CDR2 LQKENI. The CDR3 covers 14 residues. V gave up 1 base and J gave up 5 bases, with 11 bases separating them. The CDR3 sequence: CASSPQGIKETQYF. CDR3 bases: TGTGCCAGCTCACCACAGGGTATCAAGGAGACCCAGTACTTC.

The genes are TRBV11-2 and TRBJ1-3, with D uncertain. V was cut by 1 base and J by 0 bases, with 10 bases left in between. Germline V gene data show CDR1 as SGHAT and CDR2 as FQNNGV. The CDR3 length is 16 residues. In DNA, the CDR3 is TGTGCCAGCAGCTTAGGCATACAGTTCTCTGGAAACACCATATATTTT. Translation gives CASSLGIQFSGNTIYF.

The CDR3 here is CASSHTLRGTEAFF. The CDR3 DNA sequence: TGCGCCAGCAGCCACACTCTTAGGGGCACTGAAGCTTTCTTT. This chain uses TRBV4-1 with TRBJ1-1, with a possible D match to TRBD1 (5 bases). V lost 3 bases, J lost 4 bases, and 12 bases lay in between. Looked up from germline, CDR1 is MGHRA and CDR2 is YSYEKL. The CDR3 spans 14 residues.

In regard to this clone: Other nucleotide sequences in the sample specify the same CDR3. CDR3 loop: CASSSRGTQYF. CDR3 bases: TGTGCCAGCAGTTCCCGGGGGACCCAGTACTTC. The J gene is TRBJ2-5, the V gene TRBV27; tentatively, D is TRBD2 (5 bases). V dropped 4 bases and J dropped 7 bases, with 7 bases sitting between them. CDR1 and CDR2 (germline): MNHEY, SMNVEV (reference sequence). The CDR3 is 11 amino acids.

The rearrangement uses TRBV5-4 and TRBJ1-4; D is perhaps TRBD1 (6 bases). Germline V gene lookup returns CDR1 SGHNT and CDR2 YYREEE (reference sequence). This CDR3 region has 15 residues. Trimming stripped 0 bases from V and 0 bases from J, with 6 bases between. The CDR3 protein is CASSLAGATNEKLFF. DNA of the CDR3: TGTGCCAGCAGCTTGGCAGGGGCAACTAATGAAAAACTGTTTTTT.

The chain couples TRBV11-3 to TRBJ2-2, with D unclear. CDR1 is SGHNT, CDR2 YENEEA, per germline. Between the trimmed V and J ends, which lost 5 bases and 4 bases, there was a span of 11 bases. This CDR3 has 14 amino acids. CDR3 in amino acids: CASSKNSFTGELFF. Written as DNA, the CDR3 is TGTGCCAGCAGCAAAAACAGTTTCACCGGGGAGCTGTTTTTT. Full variable domain (missing parts from reference TRBV11-3 and TRBJ2-2): EAGVVQSPRYKIIEKKQPVAFWCNPISGHNTLYWYLQNLGQGPELLIRYENEEAVDDSQLPKDRFSAERLKGVDSTLKIQPAELGDSAVYLCASSKNSFTGELFFGEGSRLTVL.

This chain connects TRBV7-2 to TRBJ2-5; D tentatively fits TRBD1 or TRBD2 (5 bases each). Trimming stripped 5 bases from V and 7 bases from J, with 17 bases between. The CDR3 has 14 amino acids. Germline CDR1 is SGHTA and CDR2 is FQGNSA. CDR3 in DNA: TGTGCCAGCAGCCCGGGACGGATAATGGGGACCCAGTACTTC. The encoded protein is CASSPGRIMGTQYF.

The rearrangement joins TRBV7-2 to TRBJ1-5; weak D call: TRBD1 (6 bases). Trimming stripped 4 bases from V and 14 bases from J, with 18 bases between. Germline values: CDR1 SGHTA, CDR2 FQGNSA. The CDR3 has 13 amino acids. CDR3 nucleotide sequence: TGTGCCAGCAGCTCGAACCCTACAGGGCTCGAGCATTTT. Its translation: CASSSNPTGLEHF.

This chain connects TRBV19 to TRBJ1-3, with unresolved D. This CDR3 contains 15 residues. Trimming took off 7 bases at V and 0 bases at J, with 13 bases between the two ends. The germline CDR1 and CDR2 sequences are LNHDA and SQIVND (reference sequence). CDR3 nucleotide sequence: TGTGCCAGTACTTTGGCGTCCGGCTCTGGAAACACCATATATTTT. Translated, it gives CASTLASGSGNTIYF.

The chain has TRBV6-5 and TRBJ2-2; the D is unclear. The V end was cut by 0 bases, the J end by 7 bases, with 15 bases between. There are 16 residues in the CDR3. From germline, CDR1 is MNHEY and CDR2 SVGAGI. CDR3 protein: CASSYSIAPPGGELFF. The CDR3 nucleotides are TGTGCCAGCAGTTACTCGATTGCCCCGCCGGGCGGGGAGCTGTTTTTT.

The chain employs TRBV30 and TRBJ2-1; D might be TRBD1 or TRBD2, each matching 7 bases. This CDR3 comprises 15 residues. Trimming shortened V by 0 bases and J by 10 bases, and 19 bases separated the two germline ends. The germline CDR1 and CDR2 sequences are GTSNPN and SVGIG (reference sequence). The CDR3 protein is CAWSVKGAGVYEQFF. CDR3 sequence (DNA): TGTGCCTGGAGTGTAAAGGGGGCGGGGGTGTACGAGCAGTTCTTC.

J is TRBJ1-1 and V is TRBV11-2; weak D call: TRBD1 (5 bases). The CDR3 runs 17 residues. Germline V gene lookup returns CDR1 SGHAT and CDR2 FQNNGV. With 5 bases removed from V and 10 bases from J, the gap between germline ends came to 29 bases. CDR3 DNA sequence: TGTGCCAGCAGCCTTCGGGCTGACCCCGGGACCCGCGGGGGAGCTTTCTTT. Its protein product is CASSLRADPGTRGGAFF.

For this clone: The sample contains more than one DNA sequence encoding this CDR3. V usage is TRBV30 and J usage is TRBJ2-7, with 10 bases aligning to TRBD2. The CDR3 consists of 14 residues. Trimming removed 3 bases from V and 2 bases from J; junction bases left unmatched: 4. Germline values: CDR1 GTSNPN, CDR2 SVGIG (reference sequence). In DNA form, the CDR3 reads TGTGCCTGGAGAGTAACTAGCGGGACCTACGAGCAGTACTTC. It yields the protein CAWRVTSGTYEQYF.

The rearrangement joins TRBV28 to TRBJ2-7; 11 bases are shared with TRBD2. With V trimmed by 6 bases and J by 5 bases, 6 bases remained unmatched. CDR3 length: 14 amino acids. Germline lookup yields CDR1 MDHEN and CDR2 SYDVKM. This CDR3 is CASRTSGSTHEQYF. DNA for the CDR3: TGTGCCAGCAGAACTAGCGGGAGTACCCACGAGCAGTACTTC.

V and J are TRBV7-3 and TRBJ1-1; D unresolved. CDR1 SGHTA and CDR2 FQGTGA come from the germline V gene. The length of the CDR3 is 13 residues. V was clipped by 3 bases and J by 1 base, with 6 bases between them. The CDR3 nucleotides read TGTGCCAGCAGCTTTCGGACGAACACTGAAGCTTTCTTT. The encoded protein is CASSFRTNTEAFF. Variable domain in full (rest from reference TRBV7-3 and TRBJ1-1): GAGVSQTPSNKVTEKGKYVELRCDPISGHTALYWYRQSLGQGPEFLIYFQGTGAADDSGLPNDRFFAVRPEGSVSTLKIQRTERGDSAVYLCASSFRTNTEAFFGQGTRLTVV.

As regards this clone: Other DNA sequences in this specimen translate into the identical CDR3. The chain has TRBV9 and TRBJ2-7, with a possible D match to TRBD1 (5 bases). This CDR3 has 14 residues. Deletions cut 2 bases from V and 0 bases from J, with 9 bases between. CDR1 SGDLS and CDR2 YYNGEE come from the germline V gene. In DNA, the CDR3 is TGTGCCAGCAGCGTGGGGCCAAGCTCCTACGAGCAGTACTTC. Protein: CASSVGPSSYEQYF.

The chain is built from TRBV28 and TRBJ1-3, with 7 bases matching TRBD1. Per germline, CDR1 MDHEN and CDR2 SYDVKM. Germline trimming cut 4 bases from V and 0 bases from J; bases unmatched to any gene: 9. This CDR3 comprises 17 residues. The CDR3 here is CASSSMGQRVSGNTIYF. The CDR3, as DNA: TGTGCCAGCAGTTCAATGGGACAGAGAGTCTCTGGAAACACCATATATTTT.

J is TRBJ2-5 and V is TRBV7-8, with a possible D match to TRBD2 (7 bases). Germline V gives CDR1 SGHVS, CDR2 FQNEAQ. Trimming cost V 10 bases and J 1 base, with 19 bases left between them. The CDR3 covers 15 residues. In DNA form, the CDR3 reads TGTGCCATCGAGGGGGGGTGGCAGATCCAAGAGACCCAGTACTTC. Protein product: CAIEGGWQIQETQYF. The variable domain in full, with the rest retrieved from reference TRBV7-8 and TRBJ2-5, is GAGVSQSPRYKVAKRGQDVALRCDPISGHVSLFWYQQALGQGPEFLTYFQNEAQLDKSGLPSDRFFAERPEGSVSTLKIQRTQQEDSAVYLCAIEGGWQIQETQYFGPGTRLLVL.

This clone appeared once. This chain links TRBV18 with TRBJ2-5; TRBD2 aligns across 12 bases. The CDR3 contains 17 residues. V was clipped by 4 bases and J by 5 bases; unmatched bases: 11. The germline V gene has CDR1 KGHSH and CDR2 LQKENI. CDR3 nucleotides: TGTGCCAGCTCACAAGGGCTAGCGGGAGGGCCCTCGGAGACCCAGTACTTC. It yields the protein CASSQGLAGGPSETQYF.

The chain carries TRBV7-2 and TRBJ2-5; the D gene is possibly TRBD1 (5 bases). The CDR3 is 14 residues long. V gave up 4 bases and J gave up 2 bases, with 11 bases separating them. Germline V lookup: CDR1 SGHTA, CDR2 FQGNSA. The CDR3 reads CASSSSTGQETQYF. The CDR3 nucleotides are TGTGCCAGCAGCTCCTCTACAGGACAAGAGACCCAGTACTTC.

The V and J genes are TRBV7-2 and TRBJ1-1; D call uncertain. CDR3 length equals 15 residues. Germline-derived CDR1 and CDR2 are SGHTA and FQGNSA. The germline V and J ends were trimmed by 2 bases and 4 bases, with 14 bases remaining between them. Written as DNA, the CDR3 is TGTGCCAGCAGCTTACTGGGGAGGGCGGGCACTGAAGCTTTCTTT. Amino acids: CASSLLGRAGTEAFF.